This TCR beta chain appears in the sequencing data of a study of PD-L1 blockade in urothelial cancer. Study summary: Patients commenced atezolizumab at some point between 2014 and 2015, and it was given at 1,200 mg intravenously every 3 weeks.

Study observations and caveats: Below-median pretreatment blood TCR clonality predicted better survival.

Germline CDR1 SEHNR, CDR2 FQNEAQ (reference sequence). This CDR3 is built from 16 residues. Trimming at V came to 5 bases and at J to 5 bases, leaving 11 bases not matched to a gene. Profiling relied on immunoSEQ multiplex PCR, and the TCRdb table lists in-frame clones only, not all of them. The sample carries approximately 39,000 clones, 75% to 90% recorded once. Metastatic or locally advanced urothelial carcinoma was present in the patients. This clone was observed a handful of times. Its antigen is not identified. Sample: PBMCs, taken around atezolizumab (anti-PD-L1) treatment. This TCR derives from a man aged 55 to 69 with urothelial cancer. The V call is TRBV7-9, the J call TRBJ2-3, with 9 bases matching TRBD1. CDR3 sequence reads: CASSPPDGGQGDTQYF. The CDR3 bases are TGTGCCAGCAGCCCCCCCGATGGGGGACAGGGAGATACGCAGTATTTT.